The next 3 T cell receptor beta chains were all read from a single sample in a study of PD-1 blockade in mismatch repair-deficient tumors. Here immunoSEQ multiplex PCR was the method, and the copy in TCRdb shows in-frame clones only, minus some. Of about 49,000 clones in the sample, more than 65% were seen once. Sample: PBMCs, taken before pembrolizumab treatment. Every receptor here comes from an adult with mismatch repair-deficient cancer.

The chain combines TRBV9 with TRBJ2-3, with TRBD2 identical over 14 bases. There are 18 residues in the CDR3. Germline-derived CDR1 and CDR2 are SGDLS and YYNGEE. Germline trimming cut 5 bases from V and 2 bases from J; bases unmatched to any gene: 10. CDR3: CASSPRLAGGGVTDTQYF. The CDR3 DNA follows: TGTGCCAGCAGTCCAAGACTAGCGGGAGGGGGGGTCACAGATACGCAGTATTTT.

This chain connects TRBV18 to TRBJ2-7; D not certain. The CDR3 has 13 amino acids. The V end lost 2 bases, the J end lost 3 bases, and 8 bases lay between the germline ends. Germline V lookup: CDR1 KGHSH, CDR2 LQKENI. DNA of the CDR3: TGTGCCAGCTCACCAGGGTCGAACTACGAGCAGTACTTC. Protein: CASSPGSNYEQYF.

The rearrangement joins TRBV6-5 to TRBJ2-5; D remains unclear. Germline V CDR1 and CDR2: MNHEY, SVGAGI. The V and J ends lost 4 bases and 1 base respectively, with 4 bases between them. This CDR3 has 12 amino acids. In nucleotides, the CDR3 is TGTGCCAGCAGTTCCATCCAAGAGACCCAGTACTTC. It encodes CASSSIQETQYF.